One sample yielded the 20 T cell receptor beta chains listed below, sequenced in a study of T-cell memory formation after mild COVID-19. TCRdb recomputed calls from the 5' RACE reads with MiXCR, one row per CDR3 protein. Among 560,000 or so distinct CDR3 sequences listed, 15% to 20% were seen once. The sequenced sample consisted of PBMCs or a T cell subset sorted from them (not recorded which). Every receptor here comes from an adult woman who had mild COVID-19 (a few samples of this study predate the infection). Cell type and time point are not known.

This clonotype was detected only a few times. The chain links TRBV4-1 to TRBJ1-2; 9 nucleotides agree with TRBD1. The CDR3 sequence is 16 residues long. The J segment lost 0 bases and the V segment lost 4 bases, leaving 6 bases of the junction unmatched. The germline V gene encodes CDR1 MGHRA and CDR2 YSYEKL. CDR3 nucleotides: TGCGCCAGCAGCCCTTACAGGGGGCCAGCTAACTATGGCTACACCTTC. Its translation: CASSPYRGPANYGYTF.

This clonotype was recorded a few times. The chain employs TRBV6-2 or TRBV6-3 and TRBJ2-7; the match to TRBD2 covers 9 bases. Unmatched junction bases numbered 7, after V lost 0 bases and J lost 4 bases. The CDR3 is 16 amino acids. The germline CDR1 and CDR2 sequences are MNHEY and SVGEGT. The CDR3 DNA reads as TGTGCCAGCAGTTACTCTACGACTAGCGGAGGGTACGAGCAGTACTTC. Its protein product is CASSYSTTSGGYEQYF.

This clonotype was counted a few times. This sequence joins TRBV7-2 and TRBJ2-1; tentative D call: TRBD2 (6 bases). Trimming left V 2 bases short and J 6 bases short, with 14 bases between. Germline assignment: CDR1 SGHTA and CDR2 FQGNSA. This CDR3 contains 15 residues. Written as DNA, the CDR3 is TGTGCCAGCAGCTTATGGGCCTCCGGGAGCAATGAGCAGTTCTTC. Translated: CASSLWASGSNEQFF.

The rearrangement links TRBV9 to TRBJ2-2; no reliable D call. Germline CDR1 is SGDLS and CDR2 is YYNGEE. Trimming left V 0 bases short and J 0 bases short, with 9 bases between. There are 16 residues in the CDR3. The chain's CDR3 is CASSVGFLTNTGELFF. CDR3 coding DNA: TGTGCCAGCAGCGTAGGCTTCCTTACGAACACCGGGGAGCTGTTTTTT.

This clonotype came up a few times. V gene TRBV21-1 combines with J gene TRBJ2-7; no DNA check was done on the table's D call, TRBD2. TRBV21-1 is listed as a pseudogene. CDR3 size: 18 residues. This CDR3 reads CASSSWWTSGGSSYEQYF. In DNA, the CDR3 is TGTGCCAGCAGCTCCTGGTGGACTAGCGGGGGGTCTTCCTACGAGCAGTACTTC.

The sample holds a few counts of this clonotype. The gene calls are TRBV20-1 and TRBJ2-4, with 16 bases matching TRBD2. V shed 1 base, J shed 0 bases, and the junction held 9 bases outside the gene matches. CDR3 length: 20 residues. The germline gives CDR1 DFQATT, CDR2 SNEGSKA (reference sequence). CDR3 residues: CSARGPGLAGGPSAKNIQYF. In DNA form, the CDR3 reads TGCAGTGCTAGAGGGCCGGGACTAGCGGGAGGGCCCTCAGCCAAAAACATTCAGTACTTC.

There are a few counts of this clonotype. The CDR3 DNA sequence: TGTGCCAGCTGGCCGGGCTATAAAGAAGCTTTCTTT. Translated, it gives CASWPGYKEAFF. J is TRBJ1-1 and V is TRBV18, with D hard to call. This CDR3 comprises 12 residues. V lost 7 bases and J lost 8, with 14 bases in between. Germline-derived CDR1 and CDR2 are KGHSH and LQKENI.

The V call is TRBV10-3, the J call TRBJ2-3; D may match TRBD1 or TRBD2 (5 bases each). The CDR3 is 14 residues long. Trimming pared 5 bases from V and 8 bases from J, leaving 17 bases between. From germline, CDR1 is ENHRY and CDR2 SYGVKD. The CDR3 region has the DNA TGTGCCATCAGTAATAATCGGGACGAGTTTACGCAGTATTTT. It translates to CAISNNRDEFTQYF.

This clonotype has ten or more counts. The CDR3 loop is CASSKDRGYEQYF. CDR3 sequence (DNA): TGTGCCAGCTCAAAGGACAGGGGTTACGAGCAGTACTTC. The rearrangement uses TRBV18 and TRBJ2-7; 9 bases align to TRBD1. Trimming removed 5 bases from V and 4 bases from J; junction bases left unmatched: 3. In germline, CDR1 is KGHSH, CDR2 LQKENI. The CDR3 totals 13 residues. The full variable domain, completed using reference TRBV18 and TRBJ2-7, is NAGVMQNPRHLVRRRGQEARLRCSPMKGHSHVYWYRQLPEEGLKFMVYLQKENIIDESGMPKERFSAEFPKEGPSILRIQQVVRGDSAAYFCASSKDRGYEQYFGPGTRLTVT.

This chain connects TRBV30 to TRBJ1-2; no clear D gene. V was pared by 5 bases and J by 6 bases, with 7 bases between. The CDR3 totals 10 residues. Per the germline V gene, CDR1 is GTSNPN and CDR2 is SVGIG (reference sequence). Here the CDR3 DNA reads TGTGCCTGGTCGGCCAATGGCTACACCTTC. It is translated as CAWSANGYTF.

This chain links TRBV2 with TRBJ2-1; D possibly matches TRBD1 or TRBD2 (5 bases each). Trimming cost V 6 bases and J 8 bases, with 17 bases left between them. CDR1 is SNHLY and CDR2 is FYNNEI in the germline V gene. The CDR3 has 14 amino acids. CDR3 nucleotide sequence: TGTGCCAGCAGGCGCCGGGACCGATGGGATGAGCAGTTCTTC. Its protein product is CASRRRDRWDEQFF.

This rearrangement joins TRBV5-6 to TRBJ2-1; 7 nucleotides align to TRBD1. Losses at the gene ends were 3 bases for V and 0 bases for J; bases not matched to a gene: 6. Germline-derived CDR1 and CDR2 are SGHDT and YYEEEE. This CDR3 comprises 16 residues. The CDR3 protein is CASSWGQKSSYNEQFF. The CDR3 coding sequence is TGTGCCAGCAGCTGGGGACAGAAGAGCTCCTACAATGAGCAGTTCTTC.

This sequence joins TRBV20-1 and TRBJ2-5, with a possible D match to TRBD2 (5 bases). The CDR3 is 14 amino acids. Per germline, CDR1 DFQATT and CDR2 SNEGSKA (reference sequence). V lost 6 bases, J lost 5 bases, and 19 bases lay in between. The CDR3 DNA sequence: TGCAGTGCGTCATTGAGGATAGCGATGGAGACCCAGTACTTC. Its protein product is CSASLRIAMETQYF.

The genes are TRBV5-5 and TRBJ2-7, with no clear D. V gave up 4 bases and J gave up 6 bases, with 14 bases separating them. This CDR3 region has 13 residues. CDR1 is SGHKS and CDR2 is YYEKEE in the germline V gene (reference sequence). The CDR3 is CASSQTWVGEQYF. The CDR3 nucleotides read TGTGCCAGCAGCCAGACTTGGGTCGGCGAGCAGTACTTC.

CDR3 amino acids: CASSERTEKETQYF. The CDR3 coding sequence is TGTGCCAGCAGTGAACGGACAGAAAAAGAGACCCAGTACTTC. This sequence joins TRBV25-1 and TRBJ2-5; D perhaps matches TRBD1 (6 bases). Germline V CDR1 and CDR2: MGHDK, SYGVNS. Deletions cut 2 bases from V and 3 bases from J, with 10 bases between. The CDR3 has 14 residues.

This clonotype was seen more than once but under ten times. The CDR3 is CASSQVGHLNTEAFF. CDR3 coding DNA: TGTGCCAGCAGCCAAGTAGGGCACCTGAACACTGAAGCTTTCTTT. The J gene is TRBJ1-1, the V gene TRBV14, with unresolved D. Trimming removed 1 base at V and 0 bases at J, with 9 bases between. The CDR3 sequence is 15 residues long. Germline CDR1 is SGHDN and CDR2 is FVKESK.

This clonotype was seen a handful of times. This rearrangement joins TRBV7-8 to TRBJ2-7, with D unclear. The CDR3 is made up of 13 amino acids. CDR1 and CDR2 from the germline V gene are SGHVS and FQNEAQ. Trimming took 2 bases from V and 2 from J, leaving 7 bases between them. The CDR3 sequence is CASSLSQPYEQYF. CDR3 bases: TGTGCCAGCAGCTTATCGCAGCCCTACGAGCAGTACTTC.

The J gene is TRBJ2-3, the V gene TRBV12-3 or TRBV12-4, with 8 positions matching TRBD2. CDR3 length: 15 residues. Losses at the gene ends were 3 bases for V and 2 bases for J; bases not matched to a gene: 4. In DNA form, the CDR3 reads TGTGCCAGCAGTTTCTCTAGCGGGCCCACAGATACGCAGTATTTT. Translation gives CASSFSSGPTDTQYF.

This clonotype was seen repeatedly, ten times or more. A junction boundary mismatches the germline segment, possibly from a read error. This chain uses TRBV12-3 or TRBV12-4 with TRBJ2-7, with D possibly matching TRBD1 (5 bases). The CDR3 covers 13 residues. CDR3 sequence: CASSLAGLYEQYF. CDR3 nucleotide sequence: TGCGCCAGCAGCTTGGCAGGGTTGTACGAGCAGTACTTC.

This clonotype has more than one count but fewer than ten. This sequence joins TRBV5-1 and TRBJ2-1; either TRBD1 or TRBD2 may fit D (5 bases each). Trimming stripped 5 bases from V and 0 bases from J, with 9 bases between. This CDR3 is 14 amino acids long. The germline V gene encodes CDR1 SGHRS and CDR2 YFSETQ. The CDR3 protein is CASRLGDSYNEQFF. The CDR3 bases are TGCGCCAGCAGACTAGGGGACTCCTACAATGAGCAGTTCTTC.